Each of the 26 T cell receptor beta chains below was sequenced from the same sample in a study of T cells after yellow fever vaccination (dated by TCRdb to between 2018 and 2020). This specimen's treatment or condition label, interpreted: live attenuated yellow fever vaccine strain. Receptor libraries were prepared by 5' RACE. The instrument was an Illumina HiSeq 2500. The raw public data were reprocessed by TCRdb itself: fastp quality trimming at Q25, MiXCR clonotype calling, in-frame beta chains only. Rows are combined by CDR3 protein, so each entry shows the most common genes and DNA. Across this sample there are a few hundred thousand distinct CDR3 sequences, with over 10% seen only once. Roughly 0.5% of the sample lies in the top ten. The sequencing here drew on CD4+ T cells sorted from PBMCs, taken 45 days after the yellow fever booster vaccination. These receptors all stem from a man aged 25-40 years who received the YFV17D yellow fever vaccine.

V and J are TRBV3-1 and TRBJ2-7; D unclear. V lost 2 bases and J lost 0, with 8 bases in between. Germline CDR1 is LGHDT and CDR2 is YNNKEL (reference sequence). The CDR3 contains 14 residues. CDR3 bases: TGTGCCAGCAGCCAACAGTCAAGCTCCTACGAGCAGTACTTC. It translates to CASSQQSSSYEQYF.

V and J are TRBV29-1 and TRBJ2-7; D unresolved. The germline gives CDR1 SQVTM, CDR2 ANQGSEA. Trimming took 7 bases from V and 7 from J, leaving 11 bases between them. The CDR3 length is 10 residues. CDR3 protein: CSAVIVEQYF. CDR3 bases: TGCAGCGCCGTAATAGTGGAGCAGTACTTC.

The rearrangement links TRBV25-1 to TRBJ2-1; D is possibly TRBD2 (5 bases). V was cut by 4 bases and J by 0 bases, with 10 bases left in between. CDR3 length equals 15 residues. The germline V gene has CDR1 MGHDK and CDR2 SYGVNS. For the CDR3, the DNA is TGTGCCAGCAGTGCGCGGGCGAGCTCCTACAATGAGCAGTTCTTC. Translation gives CASSARASSYNEQFF.

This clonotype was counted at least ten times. In DNA form, the CDR3 reads TGCAGTGCTCCTCCCCTTGGAACAGATACGCAGTATTTT. Protein sequence: CSAPPLGTDTQYF. The chain is built from TRBV20-1 and TRBJ2-3; D gene unclear. CDR3 size: 13 residues. V lost 5 bases, J lost 3 bases, and 12 bases lay in between. The germline V gene encodes CDR1 DFQATT and CDR2 SNEGSKA (reference sequence).

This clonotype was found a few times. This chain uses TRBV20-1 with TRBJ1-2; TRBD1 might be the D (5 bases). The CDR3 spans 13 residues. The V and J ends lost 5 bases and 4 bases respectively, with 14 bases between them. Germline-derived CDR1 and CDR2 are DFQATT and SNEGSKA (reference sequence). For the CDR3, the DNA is TGCAGTGCTTATTATCCGGGACGCTATGGCTACACCTTC. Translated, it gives CSAYYPGRYGYTF.

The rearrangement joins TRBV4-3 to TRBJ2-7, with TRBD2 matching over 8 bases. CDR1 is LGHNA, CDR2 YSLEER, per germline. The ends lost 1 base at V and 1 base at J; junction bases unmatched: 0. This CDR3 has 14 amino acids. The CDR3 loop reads CASSQAGGSYEQYF. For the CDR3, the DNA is TGCGCCAGCAGCCAAGCGGGAGGGTCCTACGAGCAGTACTTC.

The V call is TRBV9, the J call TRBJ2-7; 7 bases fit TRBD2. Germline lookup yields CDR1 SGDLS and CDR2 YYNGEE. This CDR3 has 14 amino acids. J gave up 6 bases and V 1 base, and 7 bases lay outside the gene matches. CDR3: CASSVNAGVGEQYF. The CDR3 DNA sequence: TGTGCCAGCAGCGTAAATGCGGGAGTTGGCGAGCAGTACTTC.

The CDR3 spells CASSQRPYEQYF. The CDR3 bases are TGCGCCAGCAGTCAAAGACCCTACGAGCAGTACTTC. The genes are TRBV23-1 and TRBJ2-7; no definite D call. TRBV23-1 is an open reading frame whose function is uncertain. Trimming took 2 bases from V and 2 from J, leaving 4 bases between them. CDR3 size: 12 residues.

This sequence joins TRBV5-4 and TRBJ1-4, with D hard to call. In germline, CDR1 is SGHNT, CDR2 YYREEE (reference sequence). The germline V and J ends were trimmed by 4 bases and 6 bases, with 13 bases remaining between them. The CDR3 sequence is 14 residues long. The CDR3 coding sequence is TGTGCCAGCAGCGCCCGGGAGGGCGATGAAAAACTGTTTTTT. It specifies CASSAREGDEKLFF.

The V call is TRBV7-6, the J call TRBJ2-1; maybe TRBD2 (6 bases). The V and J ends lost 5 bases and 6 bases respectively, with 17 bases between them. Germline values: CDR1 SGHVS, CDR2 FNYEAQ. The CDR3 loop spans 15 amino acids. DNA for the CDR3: TGTGCCAGCAGCGACCCGACTAGTTGGGTCAATGAGCAGTTCTTC. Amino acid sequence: CASSDPTSWVNEQFF.

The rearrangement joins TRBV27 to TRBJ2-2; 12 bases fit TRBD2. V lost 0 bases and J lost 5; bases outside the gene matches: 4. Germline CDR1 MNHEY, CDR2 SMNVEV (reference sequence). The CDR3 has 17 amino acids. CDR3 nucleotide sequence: TGTGCCAGCAGTTTATCTCCACTAGCGGGAGGAACCGGGGAGCTGTTTTTT. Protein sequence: CASSLSPLAGGTGELFF.

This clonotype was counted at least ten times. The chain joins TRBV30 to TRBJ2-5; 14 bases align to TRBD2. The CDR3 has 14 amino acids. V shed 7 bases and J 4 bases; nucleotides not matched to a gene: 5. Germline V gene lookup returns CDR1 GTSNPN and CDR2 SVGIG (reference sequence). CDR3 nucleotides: TGTGCCTCCCACGGACTAGCGGGAGGAGAGACCCAGTACTTC. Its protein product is CASHGLAGGETQYF.

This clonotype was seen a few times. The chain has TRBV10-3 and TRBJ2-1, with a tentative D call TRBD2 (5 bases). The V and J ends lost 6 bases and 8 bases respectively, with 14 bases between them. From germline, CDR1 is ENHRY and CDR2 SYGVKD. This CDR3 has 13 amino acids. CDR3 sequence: CAIRWTEEDEQFF. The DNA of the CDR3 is TGTGCCATCAGATGGACGGAGGAGGATGAGCAGTTCTTC.

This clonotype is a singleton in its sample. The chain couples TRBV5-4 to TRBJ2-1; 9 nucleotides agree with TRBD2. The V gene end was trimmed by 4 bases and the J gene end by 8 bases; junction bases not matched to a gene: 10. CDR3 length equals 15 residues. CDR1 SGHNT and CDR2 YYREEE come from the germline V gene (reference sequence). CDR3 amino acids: CASSKTSGKGDEQFF. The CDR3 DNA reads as TGTGCCAGCAGCAAGACTAGCGGTAAGGGTGATGAGCAGTTCTTC.

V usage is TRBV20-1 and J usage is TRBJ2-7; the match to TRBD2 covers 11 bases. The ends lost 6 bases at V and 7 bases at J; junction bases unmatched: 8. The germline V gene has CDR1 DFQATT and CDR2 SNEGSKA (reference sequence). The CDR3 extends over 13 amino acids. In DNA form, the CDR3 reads TGCAGTGCACTACTAGCGGGAGTCTTGGAGCAGTACTTC. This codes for CSALLAGVLEQYF.

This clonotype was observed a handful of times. The CDR3 region is CASSLKSQSQGNIQYF. The DNA for the CDR3 is TGTGCCAGCAGCTTGAAGTCCCAGTCCCAGGGGAACATTCAGTACTTC. The rearrangement joins TRBV5-6 to TRBJ2-4, with D possibly TRBD1 on 6 matching bases. The length of the CDR3 is 16 residues. V dropped 1 base and J dropped 7 bases, with 18 bases sitting between them. CDR1 is SGHDT, CDR2 YYEEEE, per germline.

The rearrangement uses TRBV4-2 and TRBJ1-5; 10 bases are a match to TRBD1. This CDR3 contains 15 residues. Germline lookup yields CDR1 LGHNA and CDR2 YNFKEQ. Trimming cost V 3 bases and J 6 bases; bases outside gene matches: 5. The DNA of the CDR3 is TGTGCCAGCAGCCAGCAGACAGGGGGCGGTCAGCCCCAGCATTTT. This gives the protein CASSQQTGGGQPQHF.

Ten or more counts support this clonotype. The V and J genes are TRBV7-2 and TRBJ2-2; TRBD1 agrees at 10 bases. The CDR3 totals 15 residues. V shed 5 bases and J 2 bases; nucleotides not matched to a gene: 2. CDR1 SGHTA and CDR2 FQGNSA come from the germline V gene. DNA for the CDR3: TGTGCCAGCAGCCTGACAGGGGGCAACACCGGGGAGCTGTTTTTT. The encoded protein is CASSLTGGNTGELFF.

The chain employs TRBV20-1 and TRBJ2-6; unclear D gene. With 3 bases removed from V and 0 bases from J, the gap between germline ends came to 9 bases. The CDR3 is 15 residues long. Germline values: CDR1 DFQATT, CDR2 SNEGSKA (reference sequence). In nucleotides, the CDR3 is TGCAGTGCTAGCGTCGGAAGCTCTGGGGCCAACGTCCTGACTTTC. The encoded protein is CSASVGSSGANVLTF.

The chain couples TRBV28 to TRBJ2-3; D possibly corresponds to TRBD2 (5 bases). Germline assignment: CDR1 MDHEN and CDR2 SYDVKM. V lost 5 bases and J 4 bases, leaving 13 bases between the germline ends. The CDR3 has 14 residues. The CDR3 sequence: CASSLSRGADTQYF. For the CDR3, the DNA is TGTGCCAGCAGTCTATCCCGGGGTGCAGATACGCAGTATTTT.

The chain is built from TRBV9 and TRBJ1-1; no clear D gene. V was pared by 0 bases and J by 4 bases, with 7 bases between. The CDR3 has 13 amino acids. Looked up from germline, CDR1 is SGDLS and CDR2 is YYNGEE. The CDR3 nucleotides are TGTGCCAGCAGCGTAGATCTTGGCACTGAAGCTTTCTTT. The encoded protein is CASSVDLGTEAFF.

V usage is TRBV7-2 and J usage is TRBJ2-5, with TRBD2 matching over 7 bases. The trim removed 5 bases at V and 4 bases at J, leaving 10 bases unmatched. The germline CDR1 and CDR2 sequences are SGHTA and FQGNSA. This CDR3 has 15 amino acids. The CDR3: CASSPGGMARETQYF. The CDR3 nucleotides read TGTGCCAGCAGCCCCGGGGGGATGGCGCGAGAGACCCAGTACTTC.

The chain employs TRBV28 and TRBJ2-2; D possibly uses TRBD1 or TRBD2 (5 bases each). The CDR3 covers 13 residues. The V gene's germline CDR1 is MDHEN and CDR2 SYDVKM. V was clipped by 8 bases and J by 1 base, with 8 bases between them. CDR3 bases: TGTGCCAGCGGGGACCAGAACACCGGGGAGCTGTTTTTT. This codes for CASGDQNTGELFF.

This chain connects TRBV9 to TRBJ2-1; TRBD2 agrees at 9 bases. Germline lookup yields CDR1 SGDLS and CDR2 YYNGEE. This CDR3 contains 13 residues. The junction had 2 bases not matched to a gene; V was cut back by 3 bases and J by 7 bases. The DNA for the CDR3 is TGTGCCAGCAGCGCGCTAGCGGGAAATGAGCAGTTCTTC. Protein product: CASSALAGNEQFF.

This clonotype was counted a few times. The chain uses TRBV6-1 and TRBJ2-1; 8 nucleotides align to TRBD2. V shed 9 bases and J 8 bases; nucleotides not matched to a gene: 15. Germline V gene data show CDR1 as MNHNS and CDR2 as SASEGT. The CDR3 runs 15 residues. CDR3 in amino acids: CASHRPGLDAYEQFF. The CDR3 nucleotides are TGTGCCAGTCACCGTCCGGGACTAGACGCCTATGAGCAGTTCTTC.

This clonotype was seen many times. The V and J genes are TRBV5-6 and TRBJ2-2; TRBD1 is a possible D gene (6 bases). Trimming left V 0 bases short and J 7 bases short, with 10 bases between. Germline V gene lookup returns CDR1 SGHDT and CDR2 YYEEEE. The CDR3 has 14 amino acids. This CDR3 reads CASSLDRAHGELFF. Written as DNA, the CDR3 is TGTGCCAGCAGCTTGGACAGGGCCCACGGGGAGCTGTTTTTT. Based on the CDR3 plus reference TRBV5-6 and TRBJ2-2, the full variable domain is DAGVTQSPTHLIKTRGQQVTLRCSPKSGHDTVSWYQQALGQGPQFIFQYYEEEERQRGNFPDRFSGHQFPNYSSELNVNALLLGDSALYLCASSLDRAHGELFFGEGSRLTVL.